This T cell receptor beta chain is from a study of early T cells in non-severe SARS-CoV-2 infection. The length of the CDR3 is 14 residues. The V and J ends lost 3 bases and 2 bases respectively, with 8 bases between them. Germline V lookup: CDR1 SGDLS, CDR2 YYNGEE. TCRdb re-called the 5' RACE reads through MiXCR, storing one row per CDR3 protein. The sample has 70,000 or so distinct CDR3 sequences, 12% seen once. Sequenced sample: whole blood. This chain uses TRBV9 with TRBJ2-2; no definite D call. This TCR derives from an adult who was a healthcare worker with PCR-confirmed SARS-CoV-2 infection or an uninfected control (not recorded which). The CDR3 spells CASSGTANTGELFF. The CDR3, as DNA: TGTGCCAGCAGCGGGACCGCTAACACCGGGGAGCTGTTTTTT.